The 30 T cell receptor beta chains listed next were all sequenced from one sample in a study of glioma-infiltrating T cells after dendritic cell vaccination. Here immunoSEQ multiplex PCR was the method, and the copy in TCRdb shows in-frame clones only, minus some. Here the sample spans fewer than 50,000 clones, 65% to 90% being singletons. Sequencing used blood, obtained before dendritic cell vaccination. These receptor sequences come from a human donor with glioblastoma.

This chain joins TRBV5-6 and TRBJ1-1, with D maybe TRBD1 (6 bases). V dropped 2 bases and J dropped 7 bases, with 15 bases sitting between them. CDR1 SGHDT and CDR2 YYEEEE come from the germline V gene. This CDR3 has 14 residues. As DNA, the CDR3 is TGTGCCAGCAGCTTCCCAGAACAGGGTATTGAAGCTTTCTTT. This encodes CASSFPEQGIEAFF.

This sequence joins TRBV7-2 and TRBJ2-7; possible D gene TRBD2, 5 bases. V lost 5 bases, J lost 1 base, and 15 bases lay in between. The V gene's germline CDR1 is SGHTA and CDR2 FQGNSA. CDR3 length equals 15 residues. CDR3: CASSLVEVSSYEQYF. The CDR3 bases are TGTGCCAGCAGCCTAGTGGAGGTCAGTTCCTACGAGCAGTACTTC.

The V gene is TRBV11-2, the J gene TRBJ2-7, with 13 bases identical to TRBD2. The CDR3 consists of 15 residues. After removal of 5 bases from V and 5 bases from J, the junction contained 6 bases not matched to a gene. Germline assignment: CDR1 SGHAT and CDR2 FQNNGV. CDR3 residues: CASSLRTSGRHEQYF. The CDR3 DNA follows: TGTGCCAGCAGCCTCAGGACTAGCGGGAGACACGAGCAGTACTTC. The full variable domain, in which reference TRBV11-2 and TRBJ2-7 provide the parts outside the CDR3, is EAGVAQSPRYKIIEKRQSVAFWCNPISGHATLYWYQQILGQGPKLLIQFQNNGVVDDSQLPKDRFSAERLKGVDSTLKIQPAKLEDSAVYLCASSLRTSGRHEQYFGPGTRLTVT.

This clone was found a few times. The J gene is TRBJ1-5, the V gene TRBV18; 10 bases fit TRBD1. Germline lookup yields CDR1 KGHSH and CDR2 LQKENI. The CDR3 covers 14 residues. V gave up 5 bases and J gave up 4 bases; unmatched junction bases: 2. Here the CDR3 reads CASSGQGGNQPQHF. CDR3 sequence (DNA): TGTGCCAGCTCAGGACAGGGGGGGAATCAGCCCCAGCATTTT.

This clone was detected a few times. This chain uses TRBV7-9 with TRBJ1-3; the match to TRBD1 covers 7 bases. The length of the CDR3 is 16 residues. The V gene's germline CDR1 is SEHNR and CDR2 FQNEAQ (reference sequence). Unmatched junction bases numbered 5, after V lost 2 bases and J lost 1 base. In DNA, the CDR3 is TGTGCCAGCAGCTTATCAGAGGGGGCATCTGGAAACACCATATATTTT. Its protein is CASSLSEGASGNTIYF.

The chain links TRBV4-3 to TRBJ1-5; TRBD1 matches at 8 bases. Germline CDR1 reads LGHNA; CDR2 reads YSLEER. Losses at the gene ends were 8 bases for V and 8 bases for J; bases not matched to a gene: 8. The CDR3 is 13 amino acids. The CDR3 sequence: CASVSDRAKPQHF. Here the CDR3 DNA reads TGCGCCAGCGTCTCGGACAGGGCAAAGCCCCAGCATTTT.

The V and J genes are TRBV30 and TRBJ1-2, with 8 bases matching TRBD1. Germline V gene data show CDR1 as GTSNPN and CDR2 as SVGIG (reference sequence). CDR3 length: 14 amino acids. Losses at the gene ends were 4 bases for V and 7 bases for J; bases not matched to a gene: 11. The CDR3 protein is CAWILGQGVSGYTF. In nucleotides, the CDR3 is TGTGCCTGGATCCTAGGACAGGGTGTCTCTGGCTACACCTTC.

The CDR3 DNA is TGTGCCAGCAGTTCCTCGACAGGGGGCCTCTACGAGCAGTACTTC. It codes for CASSSSTGGLYEQYF. V and J are TRBV7-9 and TRBJ2-7; 10 nucleotides match TRBD1. Germline CDR1 is SEHNR and CDR2 is FQNEAQ (reference sequence). The CDR3 consists of 15 residues. V shed 6 bases and J 3 bases; nucleotides not matched to a gene: 8.

The chain has TRBV20-1 and TRBJ2-5; 7 positions match TRBD2. The CDR3 covers 11 residues. Trimming cost V 6 bases and J 5 bases; bases outside gene matches: 3. The germline V gene encodes CDR1 DFQATT and CDR2 SNEGSKA (reference sequence). The CDR3 loop is CSAGGRETQYF. Here the CDR3 DNA reads TGCAGTGCCGGGGGGAGGGAGACCCAGTACTTC.

The CDR3 sequence: CASSLEPSVRSYGYTF. CDR3 in DNA: TGTGCCAGCAGCTTAGAGCCCTCCGTCCGGAGCTATGGCTACACCTTC. The chain employs TRBV11-2 and TRBJ1-2; D gene uncertain. This CDR3 comprises 16 residues. Deletions cut 0 bases from V and 4 bases from J, with 15 bases between. CDR1 is SGHAT, CDR2 FQNNGV, per germline.

The genes are TRBV6-1 and TRBJ2-3; 9 bases match TRBD2. With V trimmed by 1 base and J by 6 bases, 8 bases remained unmatched. This CDR3 has 16 amino acids. Germline lookup yields CDR1 MNHNS and CDR2 SASEGT. The CDR3 loop reads CASSEVWRGGGDTQYF. CDR3 coding DNA: TGTGCCAGCAGTGAAGTCTGGCGGGGGGGCGGGGATACGCAGTATTTT.

The chain couples TRBV10-3 to TRBJ1-1; no clear D. Germline assignment: CDR1 ENHRY and CDR2 SYGVKD. V shed 0 bases and J shed 0 bases, with 8 bases lying between them. The CDR3 consists of 15 residues. The CDR3 reads CAISESRGLNTEAFF. CDR3 coding DNA: TGTGCCATCAGTGAGTCTAGAGGCCTGAACACTGAAGCTTTCTTT.

In its sample, this clone was seen once. V is TRBV7-9 and J is TRBJ1-3, with D tentatively TRBD1 (5 bases). The CDR3 totals 13 residues. Between the trimmed V and J ends, which lost 0 bases and 6 bases, there was a span of 6 bases. The germline gives CDR1 SEHNR, CDR2 FQNEAQ (reference sequence). DNA for the CDR3: TGTGCCAGCAGCTTAGCAGGGGAAAACACCATATATTTT. Residues: CASSLAGENTIYF.

The chain has TRBV7-2 and TRBJ2-7; the match to TRBD2 covers 10 bases. This CDR3 is built from 18 residues. From germline, CDR1 is SGHTA and CDR2 FQGNSA. The J segment lost 3 bases and the V segment lost 5 bases, leaving 16 bases of the junction unmatched. This chain's CDR3 is CASSPRASGAGGYYEQYF. CDR3 in DNA: TGTGCCAGCAGCCCGCGGGCGTCGGGAGCGGGGGGGTACTACGAGCAGTACTTC.

The chain links TRBV6-5 to TRBJ1-3, with D maybe TRBD1 (6 bases). The CDR3 sequence is 16 residues long. Per germline, CDR1 MNHEY and CDR2 SVGAGI. Trimming took off 2 bases at V and 0 bases at J, with 11 bases between the two ends. Here the CDR3 reads CASSYSGQLSGNTIYF. The CDR3 region has the DNA TGTGCCAGCAGTTACAGCGGACAGCTCTCTGGAAACACCATATATTTT.

V is TRBV30 and J is TRBJ1-4, with 9 bases identical to TRBD1. The CDR3 is 14 residues long. J gave up 5 bases and V 5 bases, and 6 bases lay outside the gene matches. Per the germline V gene, CDR1 is GTSNPN and CDR2 is SVGIG (reference sequence). The DNA of the CDR3 is TGTGCCTGGGACAGGGGGATTAGGAATGAAAAACTGTTTTTT. Amino acid sequence: CAWDRGIRNEKLFF.

V and J are TRBV30 and TRBJ1-4; TRBD1 matches at 9 bases. This CDR3 is 14 amino acids long. The V segment lost 5 bases and the J segment 0 bases; nucleotides outside the gene matches: 1. The germline gives CDR1 GTSNPN, CDR2 SVGIG (reference sequence). In DNA, the CDR3 is TGTGCCTGGGGGACAGGGCCAACTAATGAAAAACTGTTTTTT. This translates into CAWGTGPTNEKLFF.

The chain employs TRBV7-8 and TRBJ2-3; 7 nucleotides line up with TRBD1. J lost 4 bases, V lost 0 bases, and 4 bases had no gene match. Germline lookup yields CDR1 SGHVS and CDR2 FQNEAQ. The CDR3 loop spans 15 amino acids. This CDR3 reads CASSLAQTGPDTQYF. The CDR3 bases are TGTGCCAGCAGCTTAGCGCAGACAGGGCCAGATACGCAGTATTTT.

This chain links TRBV5-1 with TRBJ1-3, with D unclear. CDR3 size: 16 residues. V lost 4 bases to trimming and J lost 0 bases, with 14 bases between them. Germline V gene data show CDR1 as SGHRS and CDR2 as YFSETQ. The CDR3 loop reads CASSVNRGSSGNTIYF. CDR3 in DNA: TGCGCCAGCAGCGTTAACCGGGGAAGCTCTGGAAACACCATATATTTT.

This chain connects TRBV12-5 to TRBJ2-7, with TRBD2 identical over 8 bases. Germline assignment: CDR1 LGHNT and CDR2 FRNRAP. The V and J ends lost 8 bases and 3 bases, in that order; junction bases with no gene match: 3. The CDR3 has 12 residues. In DNA form, the CDR3 reads TGTGCTAGTTCAGCGGGAGTCTACGAGCAGTACTTC. Translating gives CASSAGVYEQYF.

This sequence joins TRBV10-3 and TRBJ2-5, with a weak D call TRBD2 (5 bases). Deletions cut 4 bases from V and 1 base from J, with 10 bases between. The CDR3 extends over 14 amino acids. Germline values: CDR1 ENHRY, CDR2 SYGVKD. The CDR3 DNA reads TGTGCCATCAGTGTTAAAAGCGGCCAAGAGACCCAGTACTTC. It yields the protein CAISVKSGQETQYF.

The chain couples TRBV14 to TRBJ1-6; no clear D gene. From germline, CDR1 is SGHDN and CDR2 FVKESK. Trimming shortened V by 0 bases and J by 0 bases, and 15 bases separated the two germline ends. The length of the CDR3 is 19 residues. CDR3 residues: CASSQDAPTDFSYNSPLHF. CDR3 nucleotides: TGTGCCAGCAGCCAAGACGCGCCGACTGACTTCTCCTATAATTCACCCCTCCACTTT.

The V call is TRBV2, the J call TRBJ2-3, with 9 bases that match TRBD1. This CDR3 contains 16 residues. The germline V gene has CDR1 SNHLY and CDR2 FYNNEI. V was clipped by 6 bases and J by 3 bases; unmatched bases: 10. CDR3 DNA: TGTGCCAGCAGCCAAAGGGGGGACAGGGTAACAGATACGCAGTATTTT. Amino acid sequence: CASSQRGDRVTDTQYF.

V gene TRBV30 combines with J gene TRBJ1-2, with a weak D call TRBD1 (6 bases). The CDR3 covers 13 residues. Germline lookup yields CDR1 GTSNPN and CDR2 SVGIG (reference sequence). V was cut by 4 bases and J by 6 bases, with 15 bases left in between. DNA for the CDR3: TGTGCCTGGACGAGTGGCAGGGGAGATGGCTACACCTTC. Amino acid sequence: CAWTSGRGDGYTF.

This sequence joins TRBV19 and TRBJ1-1; no definite D call. Germline V lookup: CDR1 LNHDA, CDR2 SQIVND (reference sequence). This CDR3 has 13 amino acids. V was cut by 4 bases and J by 5 bases, with 11 bases left in between. CDR3 nucleotides: TGTGCCAGTAGTAGTAAGGGAGGTACTGAAGCTTTCTTT. This translates into CASSSKGGTEAFF. The whole variable domain, filled in from reference TRBV19 and TRBJ1-1, reads DGGITQSPKYLFRKEGQNVTLSCEQNLNHDAMYWYRQDPGQGLRLIYYSQIVNDFQKGDIAEGYSVSREKKESFPLTVTSAQKNPTAFYLCASSSKGGTEAFFGQGTRLTVV.

Notes on this clone: One end of the junction does not line up with germline, which may come from a read error. This rearrangement joins TRBV7-7 to TRBJ2-7; possibly TRBD2 for D (6 bases). Per germline, CDR1 SSHAT and CDR2 FNYEAQ (reference sequence). This CDR3 has 15 residues. As DNA, the CDR3 is TGTGCTAGCAGCCTTAAGAGCGGGTGGGGCTACGAGCAGTACTTC. This codes for CASSLKSGWGYEQYF.

CDR3: CASSVEGQGLSGYTF. As DNA, the CDR3 is TGTGCCAGCAGCGTAGAAGGACAGGGGTTGTCTGGCTACACCTTC. The chain has TRBV9 and TRBJ1-2, with 9 bases fitting TRBD1. The CDR3 is made up of 15 amino acids. The trim removed 0 bases at V and 7 bases at J, leaving 7 bases unmatched. Germline V lookup: CDR1 SGDLS, CDR2 YYNGEE.

The chain employs TRBV30 and TRBJ1-4, with 9 nucleotides matching TRBD1. The CDR3 is 14 amino acids. The trim removed 6 bases at V and 3 bases at J, leaving 5 bases unmatched. The V gene's germline CDR1 is GTSNPN and CDR2 SVGIG (reference sequence). DNA for the CDR3: TGTGCCTGTGACAGGGGGTCGGCTAATGAAAAACTGTTTTTT. The encoded protein is CACDRGSANEKLFF.

CDR3 amino acids: CASSVGGDADTQYF. CDR3 DNA: TGCGCCAGCAGCGTCGGTGGAGACGCAGATACGCAGTATTTT. V and J are TRBV10-1 and TRBJ2-3, with D hard to call. The germline V and J ends were trimmed by 6 bases and 4 bases, with 14 bases remaining between them. The germline V gene encodes CDR1 WNHNN and CDR2 SYGVQD (reference sequence). The CDR3 length is 14 residues.

The chain links TRBV7-9 to TRBJ1-5; a possible D gene is TRBD1 (6 bases). V lost 5 bases and J lost 2, with 22 bases in between. The CDR3 is 18 residues long. Per the germline V gene, CDR1 is SEHNR and CDR2 is FQNEAQ (reference sequence). CDR3 sequence: CASSQGTGPTGGNQPQHF. CDR3 coding DNA: TGTGCCAGCAGCCAGGGAACAGGGCCTACCGGGGGCAATCAGCCCCAGCATTTT.